This TCR beta chain comes out of a study of Graves' ophthalmopathy and Graves' hyperthyroidism. The sequenced template was RNA, covering the TCR beta CDR3 region. HTBI-primed RT-PCR formed the first round, and a multiplex PCR formed the second. TCRdb reanalysed the multiplex PCR reads using MiXCR and keeps one entry per CDR3 protein. Altogether almost 750,000 distinct CDR3 sequences are present, 35% to 50% being singletons, with the ten largest covering approximately 46%. This CDR3 spans 13 amino acids. Trimming removed 8 bases at V and 3 bases at J, with 14 bases between. Germline-derived CDR1 and CDR2 are MNHEY and SVGAGI.

The sequenced sample consisted of peripheral blood. The J gene is TRBJ2-7, the V gene TRBV6-5; the D gene could be TRBD1 or TRBD2 (5 bases each). This receptor was taken from an adult man with Graves' ophthalmopathy. This chain's CDR3 is CASGVGRFYEQYF. The CDR3 DNA sequence: TGTGCCAGCGGAGTGGGACGATTCTACGAGCAGTACTTC.